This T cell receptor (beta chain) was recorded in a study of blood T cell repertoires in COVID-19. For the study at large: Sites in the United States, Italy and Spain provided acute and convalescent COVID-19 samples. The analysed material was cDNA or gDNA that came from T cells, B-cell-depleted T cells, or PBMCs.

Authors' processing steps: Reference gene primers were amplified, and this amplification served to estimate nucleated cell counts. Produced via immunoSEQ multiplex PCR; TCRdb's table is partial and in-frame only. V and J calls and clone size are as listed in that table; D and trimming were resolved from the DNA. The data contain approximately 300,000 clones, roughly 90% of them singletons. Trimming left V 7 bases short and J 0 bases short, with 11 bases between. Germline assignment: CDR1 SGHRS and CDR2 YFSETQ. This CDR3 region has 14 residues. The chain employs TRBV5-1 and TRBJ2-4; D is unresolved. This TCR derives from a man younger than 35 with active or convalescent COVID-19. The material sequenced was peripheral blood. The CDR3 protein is CASASVLAKNIQYF. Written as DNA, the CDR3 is TGCGCCAGCGCATCGGTACTAGCCAAAAACATTCAGTACTTC.